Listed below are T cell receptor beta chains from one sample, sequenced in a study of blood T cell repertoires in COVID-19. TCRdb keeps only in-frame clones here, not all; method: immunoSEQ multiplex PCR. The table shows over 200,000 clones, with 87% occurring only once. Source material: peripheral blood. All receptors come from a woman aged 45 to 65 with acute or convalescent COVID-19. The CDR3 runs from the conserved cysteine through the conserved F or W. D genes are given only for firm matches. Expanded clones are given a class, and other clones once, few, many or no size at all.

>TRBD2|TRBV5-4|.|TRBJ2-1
TGTGCCAGCAGCTCTCGACTAGCGGGTGATAATGAGCAGTTCTTC
CASSSRLAGDNEQFF
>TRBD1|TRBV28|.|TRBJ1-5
TGTGCCAGCAGACTGACAGGGGCCGCCTGGCAGCCCCAGCATTTT
CASRLTGAAWQPQHF
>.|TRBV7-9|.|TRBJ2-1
TGTGCCAGCAGCTTCCTGGACTTATCCTACAATGAGCAGTTCTTC
CASSFLDLSYNEQFF
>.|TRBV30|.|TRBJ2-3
TGTGCCTGGAGTGTACAAGGAGGAAGCACAGATACGCAGTATTTT
CAWSVQGGSTDTQYF
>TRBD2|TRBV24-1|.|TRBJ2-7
TGTGCCACCAGTGATTCGGGACTAGTTACCGAGCAGTACTTC
CATSDSGLVTEQYF
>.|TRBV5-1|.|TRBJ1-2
TGCGCCAGCAGCATGGACAGTCTGTATGGCTACACCTTC
CASSMDSLYGYTF
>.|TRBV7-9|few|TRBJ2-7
TGTGCCAGCAGCTTGGCGGTGAGCTCCTACGAGCAGTACTTC
CASSLAVSSYEQYF
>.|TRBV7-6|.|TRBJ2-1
TGTGCCAGCAGCTTACTTGGGGTTGGGGGGAATGAGCAGTTCTTC
CASSLLGVGGNEQFF
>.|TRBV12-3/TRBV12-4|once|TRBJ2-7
TGTGCCAGCAAAACCTCAGGGGCGTACGAGCAGTACTTC
CASKTSGAYEQYF
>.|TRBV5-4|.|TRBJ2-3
TGTGCCAGCAGCTTCAACGGGGTTGAGACGGATACGCAGTATTTT
CASSFNGVETDTQYF
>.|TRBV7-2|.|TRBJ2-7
TGTGCCAGCAGCTTAGGAGGTGCGGCGGAGTACTACGAGCAGTACTTC
CASSLGGAAEYYEQYF
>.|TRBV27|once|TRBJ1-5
TGTGCCAGCAGTTTAAACAGGGAGCACAATCAGCCCCAGCATTTT
CASSLNREHNQPQHF
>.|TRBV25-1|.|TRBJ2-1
TGTGCCAGCAGTGAACCTCTGGGCGGGAACAATGAGCAGTTCTTC
CASSEPLGGNNEQFF
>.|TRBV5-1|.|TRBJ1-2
TGCGCCAGCAGCTTACAGGGCGGCGAGTTAGCGGGCTACACCTTC
CASSLQGGELAGYTF
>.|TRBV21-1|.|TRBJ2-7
TGTGCCAGCCCCCAACCAGGGCCACCATACGAGCAGTACTTC
CASPQPGPPYEQYF
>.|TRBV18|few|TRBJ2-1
TGTGCCAGCTCACCACCGCGGGTTGGCGAGCAGTTCTTC
CASSPPRVGEQFF
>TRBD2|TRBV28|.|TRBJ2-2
TGTGCCAGCAGTTTCACTAGGGGACTAGCGGGAGGGACGAACACCGGGGAGCTGTTTTTT
CASSFTRGLAGGTNTGELFF
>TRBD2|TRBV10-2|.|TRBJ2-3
TGCGCCAGCAGTGAGTCGGGTAGCGGGAGGCCAGATACGCAGTATTTT
CASSESGSGRPDTQYF
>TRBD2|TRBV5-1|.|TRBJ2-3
TGCGCCAGCAGCTCCAGACTAGCAGCAGATACGCAGTATTTT
CASSSRLAADTQYF
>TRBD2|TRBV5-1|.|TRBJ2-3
TGCGCCAGCAGCTTGGGACTAGCGGGAGGCTCAGATACGCAGTATTTT
CASSLGLAGGSDTQYF
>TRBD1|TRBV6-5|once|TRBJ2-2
TGTGCCAGCCGAGGACAGGGTCTAACCGGGGAGCTGTTTTTT
CASRGQGLTGELFF
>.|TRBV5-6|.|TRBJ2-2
TGTGCCAGCAGCTTACAGCTGGCCGGATGGACCGGGGAGCTGTTTTTT
CASSLQLAGWTGELFF
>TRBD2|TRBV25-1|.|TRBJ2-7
TGTGCCAGCAGAGCGGGAGAAGGGTACGAGCAGTACTTC
CASRAGEGYEQYF
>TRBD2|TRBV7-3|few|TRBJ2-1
TGTGCCAGCAGCCCACTAGCGACCAAATACAATGAGCAGTTCTTC
CASSPLATKYNEQFF
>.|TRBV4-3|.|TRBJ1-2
TGCGCCAGCAGCCAAGATAGGGGGTCCTATGGCTACACCTTC
CASSQDRGSYGYTF
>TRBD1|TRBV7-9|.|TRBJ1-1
TGTGCCAGCAGCCGGATCCCGGGACAGGTGGGAACTGAAGCTTTCTTT
CASSRIPGQVGTEAFF
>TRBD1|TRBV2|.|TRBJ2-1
TGTGCCAGGGCACAAATCACTGGGACAGGGGGCAATGAGCAGTTCTTC
CARAQITGTGGNEQFF
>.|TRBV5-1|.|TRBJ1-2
TGCGCCAGCAGCCTCACAGGAGAATCCTTCCATGGCTACACCTTC
CASSLTGESFHGYTF
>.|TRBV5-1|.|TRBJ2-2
TGCGCCAGCAGCTTCGGCGGCACCGGGGAGCTGTTTTTT
CASSFGGTGELFF
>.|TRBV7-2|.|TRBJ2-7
TGTGCCAGCAGGTCAGGGGCCTACGAGCAGTACTTC
CASRSGAYEQYF
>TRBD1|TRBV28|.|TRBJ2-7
TGTGCCAGCAGCAACCCGACAGGGGCCAGGACCTACGAGCAGTACTTC
CASSNPTGARTYEQYF
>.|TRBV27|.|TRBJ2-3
TGTGCCAGCAGTACTACCCCAGATACGCAGTATTTT
CASSTTPDTQYF
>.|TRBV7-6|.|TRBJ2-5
TGTGCCAGCAGAAGAGGGCCGGATGAAGAGACCCAGTACTTC
CASRRGPDEETQYF
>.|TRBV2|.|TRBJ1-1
TGTGCCAGCAGCAAAGAACAGGGTGGCACTGAAGCTTTCTTT
CASSKEQGGTEAFF
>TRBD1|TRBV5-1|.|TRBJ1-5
TGCGCCAGCAGCCCCGGGACAGGGGGTAATCAGCCCCAGCATTTT
CASSPGTGGNQPQHF
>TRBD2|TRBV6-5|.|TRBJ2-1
TGTGCCAGCAGTCTTCTAGCGGGAGGGCCAAATGAGCAGTTCTTC
CASSLLAGGPNEQFF
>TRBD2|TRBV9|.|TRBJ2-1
TGTGCCAGCAGCGTCGGGACTAGTCTGTACAATGAGCAGTTCTTC
CASSVGTSLYNEQFF
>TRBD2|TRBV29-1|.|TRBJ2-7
TGCAGCGTCGGACGGATGACTAGCGGGAGGAGCACCTACGAGCAGTACTTC
CSVGRMTSGRSTYEQYF
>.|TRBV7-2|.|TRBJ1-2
TGTGCCAGCAGCGAAAATCCGCGGGGGGGCTACACCTTC
CASSENPRGGYTF